This T cell receptor (beta chain) was sequenced for a study of cytomegalovirus exposure and HLA in healthy donors. Study-wide results and caveats: DRB1 had the most TCR associations and HLA-C the fewest, a later analysis found, with rates varying by HLA locus.

Primers: 60 Vbeta forward and 13 Jbeta reverse. Clones were read by immunoSEQ multiplex PCR, and TCRdb kept only the in-frame ones, dropping some. The table records around 150,000 clones, approximately 80% of them present only once. Concerning this clone itself: Antigen unknown.

The V gene lost 6 bases and the J gene lost 8 bases, with 14 bases spanning the gap. From germline, CDR1 is MNHNY and CDR2 SVGAGI (reference sequence). The CDR3 covers 13 residues. This clonotype originated in a male donor in good health and CMV-seropositive. The sequenced sample was PBMCs. The chain recombines TRBV6-6 with TRBJ2-1; maybe TRBD2 (6 bases). The CDR3 spells CASSPSWGDEQFF. DNA for the CDR3: TGTGCCAGCAGCCCCTCTTGGGGGGATGAGCAGTTCTTC.